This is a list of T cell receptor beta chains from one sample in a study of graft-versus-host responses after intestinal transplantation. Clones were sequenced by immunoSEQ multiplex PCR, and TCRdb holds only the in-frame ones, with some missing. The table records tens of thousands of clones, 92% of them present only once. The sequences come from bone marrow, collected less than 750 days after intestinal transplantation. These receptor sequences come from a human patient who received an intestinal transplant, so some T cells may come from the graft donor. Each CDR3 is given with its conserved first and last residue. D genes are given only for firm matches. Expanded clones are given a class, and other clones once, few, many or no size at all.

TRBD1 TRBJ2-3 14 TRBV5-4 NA CASGRRDRENTQYF TGTGCCAGCGGCCGCCGGGACAGGGAAAATACGCAGTATTTT
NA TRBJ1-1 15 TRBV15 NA CATSMRRAPGPEAFF TGTGCCACCAGCATGCGCCGGGCACCCGGACCTGAAGCTTTCTTT
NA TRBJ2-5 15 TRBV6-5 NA CASSAPSAGTETQYF TGTGCCAGCAGTGCACCCTCAGCGGGTACGGAGACCCAGTACTTC
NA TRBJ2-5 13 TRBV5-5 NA CASSLEPQETQYF TGTGCCAGCAGCTTGGAGCCTCAAGAGACCCAGTACTTC
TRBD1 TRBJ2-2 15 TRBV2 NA CASRPGTDNTGELFF TGTGCCAGCAGGCCCGGGACAGATAACACCGGGGAGCTGTTTTTT
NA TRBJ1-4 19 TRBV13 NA CASSLSTDIKGPENEKLFF TGTGCCAGCAGCTTATCCACGGACATAAAGGGGCCTGAAAATGAAAAACTGTTTTTT
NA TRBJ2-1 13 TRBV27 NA CASGTIGYNEQFF TGTGCCAGCGGAACGATTGGGTACAATGAGCAGTTCTTC
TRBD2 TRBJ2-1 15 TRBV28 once CASSPYSGGHNEQFF TGTGCCAGCAGTCCCTATAGCGGGGGACACAATGAGCAGTTCTTC
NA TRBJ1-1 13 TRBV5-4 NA CASSATWNTEAFF TGTGCCAGCAGCGCTACTTGGAACACTGAAGCTTTCTTT
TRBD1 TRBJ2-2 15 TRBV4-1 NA CASSQDTTGSGELFF TGCGCCAGCAGCCAAGATACGACAGGGTCCGGGGAGCTGTTTTTT
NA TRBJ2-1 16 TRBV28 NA CASSLRGVAVGLEQFF TGTGCCAGCAGTTTAAGGGGGGTAGCGGTTGGATTGGAGCAGTTCTTC
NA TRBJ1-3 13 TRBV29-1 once CSVRGRSGNTIYF TGCAGCGTGAGGGGGAGATCTGGAAACACCATATATTTT
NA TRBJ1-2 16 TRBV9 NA CASTPRLGPSYYGYTF TGTGCCAGCACCCCCAGACTCGGCCCTTCGTACTATGGCTACACCTTC
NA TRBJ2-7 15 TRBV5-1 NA CASSTTTRPGYEQYF TGCGCCAGCAGCACAACGACTCGTCCCGGCTACGAGCAGTACTTC